This T cell receptor (beta chain) was identified during a study of blood T cell repertoires in COVID-19. Study-wide context: COVID-19 samples from acute and convalescent phases originated in the United States, Italy and Spain. T cells, B-cell-depleted T cells, or PBMCs provided the cDNA or gDNA that served as material.

Original analysis: Researchers report that nucleated cell counts were estimated from reference gene primer amplification. Method: immunoSEQ multiplex PCR; TCRdb's copy keeps in-frame clones and lacks some. That table supplies the V and J calls and clone size; D and trimming were determined from the DNA. The sample contains roughly 120,000 clones, 75% to 90% of which appear only once. Germline CDR1 is SGDLS and CDR2 is YYNGEE. This CDR3 has 19 residues. Trimming cost V 5 bases and J 6 bases; bases outside gene matches: 20. The chain employs TRBV9 and TRBJ2-7; 13 bases are shared with TRBD2. Sample: peripheral blood. The sequence was obtained from a woman aged 70-85 years with acute or convalescent COVID-19. The CDR3 sequence: CASSPGLAGKRGTVGEQYF. DNA of the CDR3: TGTGCCAGCAGTCCGGGACTAGCGGGGAAGAGGGGTACGGTCGGCGAGCAGTACTTC.